The following is a TCR beta chain sequence with its context. No antigen is known for it. Base qualities are not at hand, and no much larger clone is one base apart. These data are taken from a study of control samples from healthy donors and cancer patients (TCRdb year 2020). The library was built by means of the immunoSEQ multiplex PCR assay. TCRdb stores this immuneACCESS table with in-frame sequences only. Part of the clones is absent; in the studies checked, under half of the shortfall reflects unresolved V genes, and no reason is known for the rest. For this sample there are over 90,000 clones; about 91% appear just once. The ten top clones hold around 2.3% of the sample. There are 17 amino acids in the CDR3, from cysteine to phenylalanine inclusive. Just the 51-base CDR3 DNA is kept, in frame starting at base 1. Trimming takes 0 bases off V and 2 bases off J; junction bases not matched to a gene: 5. Via the germline V gene (reference sequence), CDR1 is LGHDT and CDR2 YNNKEL.

This sequence uses TRBV3-1 (or the pseudogene TRBV3-2) and TRBJ2-5, and 11 junctional nucleotides match TRBD2. The sequence was collected from a woman aged 18-29 years in good health. The sequencing input was blood. Here is the DNA: TGTGCCAGCAGCCAAGACACGGGACTAGCGGTTCAAGAGACCCAGTACTTC. This codes for CASSQDTGLAVQETQYF.